The 5 T cell receptor beta chains in this list originate from one sample, sequenced in a study of spatial heterogeneity in lung cancer (dated by TCRdb to between 2018 and 2020). The time point tag for this specimen amounts to: sample taken at primary tumor resection. Beyond this particular receptor, the publication reports: A correlation was observed between the number of expanded intratumoral alpha and beta TCRs and the tumor nonsynonymous mutation count.

Antigens of these TCRs are unknown. The library was prepared using 5' RACE. This sample was sequenced with a NextSeq 500. TCRdb reran the public reads through fastp at Q25 and MiXCR, keeping productive beta chains. Entries are consolidated by CDR3 protein sequence, retaining the most common genes and DNA. This sample holds approximately 8,800 distinct CDR3 sequences; more than 4% were observed only once. More than 9% of the sample belongs to the ten largest clones. Sequencing was performed on lung tumor tissue, taken at surgery. Source of these receptors: a female donor with early-stage non-small cell lung cancer.

This clonotype was counted many times. The J gene is TRBJ1-5, the V gene TRBV19; D call uncertain. The CDR3 is 16 amino acids. The V gene lost 8 bases and the J gene lost 1 base, with 18 bases spanning the gap. CDR1 LNHDA and CDR2 SQIVND come from the germline V gene (reference sequence). The CDR3 sequence is CASASVGSRSNQPQHF. The CDR3 region has the DNA TGTGCCAGTGCCTCGGTGGGGAGTAGAAGCAATCAGCCCCAGCATTTT.

Worth noting for this clonotype: A much bigger clone sits one base away, suggesting this may be a read error. The V gene is TRBV6-1, the J gene TRBJ1-2; D is possibly TRBD1 (6 bases). This CDR3 is 13 amino acids long. The V gene's germline CDR1 is MNHNS and CDR2 SASEGT. The CDR3 DNA reads as TGTGCCAGCACTCCAAGACAGGAGAGAGGCTACAACTTC. Translation: CASTPRQERGYNF.

By proportion, this clonotype is medium-sized. The CDR3 loop reads CASSLGLFTTGELFF. CDR3 in DNA: TGTGCCAGCAGCTTAGGACTGTTCACCACCGGGGAGCTGTTTTTT. This rearrangement joins TRBV11-2 to TRBJ2-2; D is ambiguous. Trimming took 1 base from V and 4 from J, leaving 10 bases between them. The germline gives CDR1 SGHAT, CDR2 FQNNGV. The CDR3 is 15 residues long.

This clonotype occurred many times. V usage is TRBV10-3 and J usage is TRBJ1-1; the match to TRBD1 covers 7 bases. V dropped 6 bases and J dropped 3; count of bases not matched to a gene: 7. The CDR3 sequence is 14 residues long. Germline V gene data show CDR1 as ENHRY and CDR2 as SYGVKD. CDR3 sequence (DNA): TGTGCCATCAGGGATAAGCAGGGGGACACTGAAGCTTTCTTT. It translates to CAIRDKQGDTEAFF.

This clonotype was detected many times. The rearrangement links TRBV20-1 to TRBJ2-7; D remains ambiguous. Trimming pared 5 bases from V and 0 bases from J, leaving 11 bases between. The CDR3 loop spans 13 amino acids. Germline V gives CDR1 DFQATT, CDR2 SNEGSKA (reference sequence). The CDR3 protein is CSAWIWSSYEQYF. The CDR3 DNA follows: TGCAGTGCTTGGATTTGGAGCTCCTACGAGCAGTACTTC.